This T cell receptor (beta chain) appears in the sequencing data of a study of T cells in Graves' hyperthyroidism and ophthalmopathy. The CDR3 sequence is 17 residues long. The V and J ends lost 9 bases and 7 bases, in that order; junction bases with no gene match: 13. The germline gives CDR1 LNHDA, CDR2 SQIVND (reference sequence). RNA transcripts provided the source from which TCR beta CDR3 regions were amplified. The HTBI primer set drove a first-round RT-PCR of the TCR CDR3. Each CDR3 protein gets one entry after TCRdb re-called the multiplex PCR reads with MiXCR. Of 370,000 or so distinct CDR3 sequences in the sample, roughly 25% were seen once.

The TCR comes from a man aged 45-65 years with Graves' hyperthyroidism. The V gene is TRBV19, the J gene TRBJ2-1; TRBD2 agrees at 15 bases. Input material: blood. CDR3 sequence (DNA): TGTGCCAGGAGGACTAGCGGGAGGGCCCCGATTTGGAATGAGCAGTTCTTC. It codes for CARRTSGRAPIWNEQFF.